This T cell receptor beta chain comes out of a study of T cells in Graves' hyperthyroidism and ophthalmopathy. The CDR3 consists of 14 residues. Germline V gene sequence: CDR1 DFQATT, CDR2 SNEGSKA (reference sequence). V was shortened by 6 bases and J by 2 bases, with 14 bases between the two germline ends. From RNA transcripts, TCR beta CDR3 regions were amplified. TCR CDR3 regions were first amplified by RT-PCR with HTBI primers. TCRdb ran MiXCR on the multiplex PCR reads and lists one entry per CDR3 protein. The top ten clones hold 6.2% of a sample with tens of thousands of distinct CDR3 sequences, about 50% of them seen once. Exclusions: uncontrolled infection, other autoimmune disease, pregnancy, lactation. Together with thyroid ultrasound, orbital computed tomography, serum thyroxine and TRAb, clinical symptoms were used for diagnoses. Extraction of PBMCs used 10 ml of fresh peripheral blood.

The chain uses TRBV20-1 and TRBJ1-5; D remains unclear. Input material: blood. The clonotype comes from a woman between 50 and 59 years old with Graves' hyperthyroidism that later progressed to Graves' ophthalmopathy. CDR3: CSANSAGGNQPQHF. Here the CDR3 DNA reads TGCAGTGCCAACTCGGCCGGGGGCAATCAGCCCCAGCATTTT.